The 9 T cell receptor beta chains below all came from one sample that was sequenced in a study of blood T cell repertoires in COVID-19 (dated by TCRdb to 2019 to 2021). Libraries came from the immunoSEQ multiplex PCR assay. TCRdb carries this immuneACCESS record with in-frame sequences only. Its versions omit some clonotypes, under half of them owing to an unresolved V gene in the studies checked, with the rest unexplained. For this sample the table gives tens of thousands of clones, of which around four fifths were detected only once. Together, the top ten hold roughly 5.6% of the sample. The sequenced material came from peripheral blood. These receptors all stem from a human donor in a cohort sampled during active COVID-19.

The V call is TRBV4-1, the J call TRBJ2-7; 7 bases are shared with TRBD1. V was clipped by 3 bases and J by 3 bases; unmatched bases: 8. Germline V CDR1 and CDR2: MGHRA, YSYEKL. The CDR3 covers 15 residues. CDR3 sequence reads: CASSQDDRAGYEQYF. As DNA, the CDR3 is TGCGCCAGCAGCCAGGACGACAGGGCCGGCTACGAGCAGTACTTC.

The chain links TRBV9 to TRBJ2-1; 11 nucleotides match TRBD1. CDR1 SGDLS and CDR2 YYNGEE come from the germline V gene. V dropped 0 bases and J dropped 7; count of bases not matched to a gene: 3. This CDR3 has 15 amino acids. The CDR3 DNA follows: TGTGCCAGCAGCGTAGCCGGACAGGGGGCAAATGAGCAGTTCTTC. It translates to CASSVAGQGANEQFF.

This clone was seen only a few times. CDR3 sequence (DNA): TGTGCCAGTCACGACAGTGCCTATCATGGCTACACCTTC. The encoded protein is CASHDSAYHGYTF. This chain links TRBV9 with TRBJ1-2, with D possibly being TRBD1 (5 bases). The CDR3 runs 13 residues. V gave up 8 bases and J gave up 6 bases, with 17 bases separating them. In germline, CDR1 is SGDLS, CDR2 YYNGEE.

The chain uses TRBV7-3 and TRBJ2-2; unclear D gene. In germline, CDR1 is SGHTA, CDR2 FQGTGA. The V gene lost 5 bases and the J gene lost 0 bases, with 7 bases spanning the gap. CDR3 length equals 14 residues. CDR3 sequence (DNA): TGTGCCAGCAGCATTCTTGCGAACACCGGGGAGCTGTTTTTT. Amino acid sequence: CASSILANTGELFF. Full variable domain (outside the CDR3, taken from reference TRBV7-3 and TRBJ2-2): GAGVSQTPSNKVTEKGKYVELRCDPISGHTALYWYRQSLGQGPEFLIYFQGTGAADDSGLPNDRFFAVRPEGSVSTLKIQRTERGDSAVYLCASSILANTGELFFGEGSRLTVL.

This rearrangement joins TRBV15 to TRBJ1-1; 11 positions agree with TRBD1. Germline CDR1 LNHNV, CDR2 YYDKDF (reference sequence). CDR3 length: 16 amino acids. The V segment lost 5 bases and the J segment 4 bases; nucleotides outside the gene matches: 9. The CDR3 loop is CATSEYPGTGGTEAFF. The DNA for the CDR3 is TGTGCCACCAGCGAATACCCCGGGACAGGGGGCACTGAAGCTTTCTTT. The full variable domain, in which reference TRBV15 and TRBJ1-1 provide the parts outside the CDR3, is DAMVIQNPRYQVTQFGKPVTLSCSQTLNHNVMYWYQQKSSQAPKLLFHYYDKDFNNEADTPDNFQSRRPNTSFCFLDIRSPGLGDTAMYLCATSEYPGTGGTEAFFGQGTRLTVV.

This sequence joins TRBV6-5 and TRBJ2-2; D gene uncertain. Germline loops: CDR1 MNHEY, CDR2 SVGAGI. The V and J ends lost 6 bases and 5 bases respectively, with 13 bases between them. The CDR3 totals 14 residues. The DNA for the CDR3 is TGTGCCAGCAGCACATACAAGGAGACCGGGGAGCTGTTTTTT. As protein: CASSTYKETGELFF.

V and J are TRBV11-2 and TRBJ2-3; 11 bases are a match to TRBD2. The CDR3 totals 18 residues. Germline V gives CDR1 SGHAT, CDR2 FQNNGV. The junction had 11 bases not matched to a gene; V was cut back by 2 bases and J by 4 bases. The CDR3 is CASSLLIISGGAPDTQYF. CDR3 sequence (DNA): TGTGCCAGCAGCTTATTGATTATTAGCGGGGGGGCCCCAGATACGCAGTATTTT.

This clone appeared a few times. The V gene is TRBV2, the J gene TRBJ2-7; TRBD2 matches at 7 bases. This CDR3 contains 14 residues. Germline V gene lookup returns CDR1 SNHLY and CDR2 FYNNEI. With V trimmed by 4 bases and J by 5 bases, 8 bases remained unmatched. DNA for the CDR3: TGTGCCAGCAGTGGGACTAGTGGTCGGCACGAGCAGTACTTC. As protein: CASSGTSGRHEQYF. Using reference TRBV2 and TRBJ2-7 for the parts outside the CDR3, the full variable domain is EPEVTQTPSHQVTQMGQEVILRCVPISNHLYFYWYRQILGQKVEFLVSFYNNEISEKSEIFDDQFSVERPDGSNFTLKIRSTKLEDSAMYFCASSGTSGRHEQYFGPGTRLTVT.

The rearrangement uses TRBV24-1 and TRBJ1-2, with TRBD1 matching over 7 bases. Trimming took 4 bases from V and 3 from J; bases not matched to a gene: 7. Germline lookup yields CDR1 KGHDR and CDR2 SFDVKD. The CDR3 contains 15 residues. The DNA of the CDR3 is TGTGCCACCAGTGAAACTAGACAGGGTGACTATGGCTACACCTTC. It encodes CATSETRQGDYGYTF.